This entry lists 10 T cell receptor beta chains sequenced from one sample in a study of shared clonotypes between healthy human individuals. Naive CD8 isolation took CD45RO-negative cells positively selected for CCR7 and excluded terminally differentiated effector memory CD45RA+ cells. Measured with immunoSEQ multiplex PCR; TCRdb has only the in-frame clones, and not every one. The repertoire holds about 2.2 million clones, with more than 85% as singletons. Sample: naive CD8+ T cells from PBMCs. Receptors originate from a man younger than 30 in good health. Some clones in this sample may be carry-over from other donors' samples.

Remarks on this clone: The same CDR3 also results from other DNA sequences found in this sample. The chain couples TRBV29-1 to TRBJ2-5; D is undetermined. Germline V gene sequence: CDR1 SQVTM, CDR2 ANQGSEA. The CDR3 covers 10 residues. V was pared by 7 bases and J by 5 bases, with 8 bases between. CDR3 in DNA: TGCAGCGCCCTGGGGGAGACCCAGTACTTC. Its protein is CSALGETQYF.

The chain joins TRBV4-3 to TRBJ2-7; 8 bases line up with TRBD2. The V gene's germline CDR1 is LGHNA and CDR2 YSLEER. CDR3 length equals 17 residues. After removal of 0 bases from V and 2 bases from J, the junction contained 9 bases not matched to a gene. CDR3 sequence: CASSQEMSLAGTYEQYF. CDR3 sequence (DNA): TGCGCCAGCAGCCAAGAGATGTCCCTAGCGGGCACCTACGAGCAGTACTTC.

This clone was detected a few times. The V call is TRBV25-1, the J call TRBJ2-1, with unresolved D. Deletions cut 4 bases from V and 7 bases from J, with 11 bases between. Germline V gene lookup returns CDR1 MGHDK and CDR2 SYGVNS. The length of the CDR3 is 13 residues. This chain's CDR3 is CASSAALRNEQFF. Here the CDR3 DNA reads TGTGCCAGCAGTGCCGCACTAAGGAATGAGCAGTTCTTC.

As concerns this clone: The sample has other DNA sequences that encode this CDR3 too. The V and J genes are TRBV27 and TRBJ2-6, with D possibly being TRBD1 (6 bases). Trimming pared 3 bases from V and 0 bases from J, leaving 6 bases between. Germline CDR1 is MNHEY and CDR2 is SMNVEV (reference sequence). This CDR3 has 15 residues. This CDR3 reads CASSLGASGANVLTF. The CDR3, as DNA: TGTGCCAGCAGTTTGGGGGCCTCTGGGGCCAACGTCCTGACTTTC.

V is TRBV28 and J is TRBJ2-7, with 9 bases aligning to TRBD1. The CDR3 runs 16 residues. Germline V gene data show CDR1 as MDHEN and CDR2 as SYDVKM. The V and J ends lost 2 bases and 3 bases, in that order; junction bases with no gene match: 8. CDR3 residues: CASSLSLGQGGYEQYF. In DNA form, the CDR3 reads TGTGCCAGCAGTTTAAGCCTGGGACAGGGTGGCTACGAGCAGTACTTC.

J is TRBJ1-2 and V is TRBV25-1; TRBD1 aligns across 12 bases. V trimming: 10 bases; J trimming: 4 bases; junction bases outside the gene matches: 10. In germline, CDR1 is MGHDK, CDR2 SYGVNS. This CDR3 spans 15 amino acids. CDR3 amino acids: CATRGQGAPGYGYTF. The DNA of the CDR3 is TGTGCCACCCGGGGACAGGGGGCGCCGGGCTATGGCTACACCTTC.

The chain uses TRBV4-3 and TRBJ1-1; D is possibly TRBD1 (6 bases). Germline V lookup: CDR1 LGHNA, CDR2 YSLEER. This CDR3 region has 16 residues. V shed 2 bases and J shed 3 bases, with 16 bases lying between them. CDR3 sequence (DNA): TGCGCCAGCAGCCAACCCCCGGGGGCGGAGGACACTGAAGCTTTCTTT. Its translation is CASSQPPGAEDTEAFF.

This chain joins TRBV7-8 and TRBJ2-7, with 7 bases fitting TRBD1. With 5 bases clipped from V and 1 base from J, the junction kept 5 bases outside the gene matches. Germline lookup yields CDR1 SGHVS and CDR2 FQNEAQ. The CDR3 spans 14 residues. This CDR3 reads CASSARDRSYEQYF. CDR3 bases: TGTGCCAGCAGCGCCCGGGACAGATCCTACGAGCAGTACTTC. Full variable domain (missing parts from reference TRBV7-8 and TRBJ2-7): GAGVSQSPRYKVAKRGQDVALRCDPISGHVSLFWYQQALGQGPEFLTYFQNEAQLDKSGLPSDRFFAERPEGSVSTLKIQRTQQEDSAVYLCASSARDRSYEQYFGPGTRLTVT.

V gene TRBV12-5 combines with J gene TRBJ2-1, with a weak D call TRBD1 (7 bases). V was clipped by 3 bases and J by 10 bases, with 19 bases between them. The CDR3 extends over 15 amino acids. Germline loops: CDR1 LGHNT, CDR2 FRNRAP. The CDR3 loop reads CASGLAGGLEEEQFF. In nucleotides, the CDR3 is TGTGCTAGTGGTTTAGCAGGGGGGTTGGAGGAGGAGCAGTTCTTC.

This chain uses TRBV6-5 with TRBJ2-7; D may be TRBD1 or TRBD2 (6 bases each). Germline V gene sequence: CDR1 MNHEY, CDR2 SVGAGI. The CDR3 is 16 amino acids. V was shortened by 0 bases and J by 0 bases, with 12 bases between the two germline ends. The CDR3 spells CASSYSRGESSYEQYF. The CDR3 DNA reads TGTGCCAGCAGTTACTCGAGGGGGGAGAGCTCCTACGAGCAGTACTTC.